These 12 T cell receptor beta chains came from one sample sequenced in a study of low-dose radiotherapy and immunotherapy resistance in tumors (dated by TCRdb to the early 2020s). First-strand cDNA was synthesized using Superscript III and a set of TRAV- and TRBV-specific primers, so that both TCRalpha and TCRbeta chains were covered. TCRs were amplified with Phusion for around 20 PCR cycles using a constant-region primer together with the adapter attached to the V primers. In-frame beta chains were kept once TCRdb had trimmed the public reads at Q25 with fastp and called clones with MiXCR. Every CDR3 protein is listed once, alongside the most common genes and DNA of its rows. Across this sample there are about 6,600 distinct CDR3 sequences, with about 57% seen only once. Of the sample, 9.5% to 15% is held by the ten largest clones. All receptors derive from a human donor with advanced metastatic prostate, ovarian, gallbladder or colorectal cancer (not recorded which). This table probably holds off-target reads from a library built for another chain.

The chain recombines TRBV2 with TRBJ2-1; no firm D call. V gave up 6 bases and J gave up 6 bases, with 18 bases separating them. Germline V gene data show CDR1 as SNHLY and CDR2 as FYNNEI. The CDR3 has 15 residues. Here the CDR3 DNA reads TGTGCCAGCAGAGCCCGGACGGTTTCTAGCAATGAGCAGTTCTTC. As protein: CASRARTVSSNEQFF.

This chain connects TRBV28 to TRBJ2-3; 10 nucleotides match TRBD1. The CDR3 has 15 residues. Trimming removed 6 bases from V and 2 bases from J; junction bases left unmatched: 5. Germline V gene sequence: CDR1 MDHEN, CDR2 SYDVKM. CDR3 sequence reads: CASRQGQGFTDTQYF. The CDR3 DNA follows: TGTGCCAGCAGGCAGGGACAGGGGTTCACAGATACGCAGTATTTT.

A few counts support this clonotype. The chain has TRBV5-6 and TRBJ2-7, with D maybe TRBD1 (5 bases). Germline V gene sequence: CDR1 SGHDT, CDR2 YYEEEE. The V and J ends lost 2 bases and 4 bases respectively, with 7 bases between them. The CDR3 has 12 residues. CDR3 in amino acids: CASSLRGYEQYF. The CDR3 DNA reads TGTGCCAGCAGCTTAAGGGGTTACGAGCAGTACTTC.

The V gene is TRBV6-5, the J gene TRBJ2-7; TRBD2 might be the D (5 bases). This CDR3 region has 12 residues. Germline V lookup: CDR1 MNHEY, CDR2 SVGAGI. V was shortened by 5 bases and J by 6 bases, with 11 bases between the two germline ends. This chain's CDR3 is CASSRTSAEQYF. As DNA, the CDR3 is TGTGCCAGCAGTCGCACTAGTGCCGAGCAGTACTTC.

The chain carries TRBV7-4 and TRBJ2-7; TRBD1 matches 9 bases. CDR1 is SGHVT and CDR2 is SQSDAQ in the germline V gene. The length of the CDR3 is 15 residues. The V gene end was trimmed by 1 base and the J gene end by 2 bases; junction bases not matched to a gene: 3. CDR3 sequence reads: CASSLEQGATYEQYF. The CDR3 DNA sequence: TGTGCCAGCAGCTTAGAACAGGGGGCGACCTACGAGCAGTACTTC.

V usage is TRBV28 and J usage is TRBJ2-1; 9 nucleotides align to TRBD2. Germline CDR1 reads MDHEN; CDR2 reads SYDVKM. The V gene end was trimmed by 5 bases and the J gene end by 6 bases; junction bases not matched to a gene: 5. The CDR3 loop spans 14 amino acids. The CDR3 is CASSTGLALNEQFF. For the CDR3, the DNA is TGTGCCAGCAGTACGGGACTAGCCCTCAATGAGCAGTTCTTC.

The chain has TRBV18 and TRBJ2-1; perhaps TRBD1 as D (5 bases). The V end lost 2 bases, the J end lost 4 bases, and 12 bases lay between the germline ends. The CDR3 loop spans 15 amino acids. The V gene's germline CDR1 is KGHSH and CDR2 LQKENI. CDR3 coding DNA: TGTGCCAGCTCACCATCGAGACAGCTATACAATGAGCAGTTCTTC. Translating gives CASSPSRQLYNEQFF.

The rearrangement links TRBV28 to TRBJ2-7; D gene ambiguous. The CDR3 extends over 14 amino acids. From germline, CDR1 is MDHEN and CDR2 SYDVKM. V was clipped by 1 base and J by 2 bases, with 9 bases between them. In DNA, the CDR3 is TGTGCCAGCAGTTTATTTCATAGACCCTACGAGCAGTACTTC. Translation gives CASSLFHRPYEQYF.

V and J are TRBV19 and TRBJ2-5, with TRBD2 as a possible D gene (6 bases). This CDR3 has 14 residues. Germline CDR1 LNHDA, CDR2 SQIVND (reference sequence). Deletions cut 6 bases from V and 2 bases from J, with 13 bases between. CDR3 in amino acids: CASRAGRLQETQYF. In DNA form, the CDR3 reads TGTGCCAGTAGGGCGGGACGATTACAAGAGACCCAGTACTTC.

This clonotype was seen a few times. The J gene is TRBJ2-3, the V gene TRBV2; D gene ambiguous. Between the trimmed V and J ends, which lost 3 bases and 7 bases, there was a span of 11 bases. The CDR3 is 13 residues long. From germline, CDR1 is SNHLY and CDR2 FYNNEI. The CDR3 sequence is CASSDWYTNTQYF. CDR3 in DNA: TGTGCCAGCAGTGATTGGTACACTAATACGCAGTATTTT.

The CDR3 sequence is CSVGGGDEKLFF. The CDR3 nucleotides are TGCAGCGTTGGAGGGGGTGATGAAAAACTGTTTTTT. The chain is built from TRBV29-1 and TRBJ1-4, with D possibly matching TRBD1 (6 bases). The CDR3 is 12 amino acids. Germline V gene data show CDR1 as SQVTM and CDR2 as ANQGSEA. Between the trimmed V and J ends, which lost 4 bases and 6 bases, there was a span of 9 bases.

Only a few counts were recorded for this clonotype. The gene calls are TRBV12-3 or TRBV12-4 and TRBJ1-2; 8 nucleotides line up with TRBD1. V lost 4 bases, J lost 3 bases, and 7 bases stayed unmatched. There are 15 residues in the CDR3. The CDR3 sequence is CASSSWTGSYYGYTF. CDR3 DNA sequence: TGTGCCAGCAGTTCCTGGACAGGGTCATACTATGGCTACACCTTC.